Listed here are 32 T cell receptor beta chains from one sample, sequenced in a study of shared clonotypes between healthy human individuals. TCRdb keeps only in-frame clones here, not all; method: immunoSEQ multiplex PCR. The sample has approximately 500,000 clones; almost 97% are singletons. Sequencing was performed on naive CD4+ T cells sorted from blood. Subset meaning: CD45RA+ positively selected. The receptors were gathered from a woman in her thirties in good health.

The genes are TRBV18 and TRBJ2-3, with 9 bases lining up with TRBD1. The junction had 11 bases not matched to a gene; V was cut back by 6 bases and J by 1 base. The CDR3 has 17 amino acids. Germline CDR1 reads KGHSH; CDR2 reads LQKENI. The DNA of the CDR3 is TGTGCCAGCTCGCAACTGGACAGGGGAGTCGGCACAGATACGCAGTATTTT. Protein: CASSQLDRGVGTDTQYF. The full variable domain, in which reference TRBV18 and TRBJ2-3 provide the parts outside the CDR3, is NAGVMQNPRHLVRRRGQEARLRCSPMKGHSHVYWYRQLPEEGLKFMVYLQKENIIDESGMPKERFSAEFPKEGPSILRIQQVVRGDSAAYFCASSQLDRGVGTDTQYFGPGTRLTVL.

The J gene is TRBJ2-7, the V gene TRBV21-1; the D call of TRBD1 is as the table states it, not checked on the DNA. TRBV21-1 is a pseudogene. This CDR3 spans 14 amino acids. The CDR3 DNA is TGTGCCAGCAGCAACAGGAGACAGGGGAACGAGCAGTACTTC. This encodes CASSNRRQGNEQYF.

This rearrangement joins TRBV4-1 to TRBJ2-1, with D unresolved. V was shortened by 0 bases and J by 6 bases, with 6 bases between the two germline ends. The CDR3 has 13 residues. Germline V gene sequence: CDR1 MGHRA, CDR2 YSYEKL. The CDR3 coding sequence is TGCGCCAGCAGCCAAGATCCATCCAATGAGCAGTTCTTC. Protein sequence: CASSQDPSNEQFF.

The chain recombines TRBV7-8 with TRBJ2-7, with 11 bases that match TRBD2. The ends lost 2 bases at V and 5 bases at J; junction bases unmatched: 8. Germline loops: CDR1 SGHVS, CDR2 FQNEAQ. The CDR3 has 16 residues. The CDR3 sequence is CASSLLAGGKSHEQYF. The CDR3 region has the DNA TGTGCCAGCAGCTTACTAGCGGGAGGCAAATCCCACGAGCAGTACTTC.

This chain links TRBV4-1 with TRBJ1-2; tentative D call: TRBD1 (5 bases). CDR1 and CDR2 from the germline V gene are MGHRA and YSYEKL. V was shortened by 2 bases and J by 0 bases, with 13 bases between the two germline ends. The CDR3 contains 16 residues. The CDR3 loop is CASSQPGRSPNYGYTF. The CDR3 nucleotides read TGCGCCAGCAGCCAACCAGGGAGGTCTCCTAACTATGGCTACACCTTC.

The sample holds one count of this clone. The chain combines TRBV27 with TRBJ2-5, with a possible D match to TRBD1 (5 bases). The germline CDR1 and CDR2 sequences are MNHEY and SMNVEV (reference sequence). Trimming left V 5 bases short and J 1 base short, with 11 bases between. The CDR3 runs 14 residues. The CDR3 sequence: CASSHDRSQETQYF. DNA for the CDR3: TGTGCCAGCAGTCACGACAGAAGCCAAGAGACCCAGTACTTC.

This sequence joins TRBV30 and TRBJ2-7; 12 bases are a match to TRBD2. This CDR3 is 17 amino acids long. CDR1 and CDR2 from the germline V gene are GTSNPN and SVGIG (reference sequence). Trimming took 6 bases from V and 2 from J; bases not matched to a gene: 14. CDR3 sequence (DNA): TGTGCCTGCACCGGGACAGTGACTAGCGGGGGCGCCTACGAGCAGTACTTC. Its translation is CACTGTVTSGGAYEQYF.

V gene TRBV5-5 combines with J gene TRBJ1-5; D unclear. V lost 4 bases and J 2 bases, leaving 13 bases between the germline ends. The CDR3 is 15 amino acids. Germline CDR1 and CDR2: SGHKS and YYEKEE (reference sequence). Here the CDR3 reads CASSTGPWGNQPQHF. The CDR3 nucleotides read TGTGCCAGCAGCACCGGCCCCTGGGGCAATCAGCCCCAGCATTTT.

The chain employs TRBV19 and TRBJ2-2, with a weak D call TRBD1 (6 bases). V lost 5 bases and J 5 bases, leaving 15 bases between the germline ends. CDR1 is LNHDA, CDR2 SQIVND, per germline (reference sequence). The CDR3 spans 15 residues. CDR3 residues: CASSSDRTWTGELFF. The CDR3 DNA follows: TGTGCCAGTAGTTCCGACAGGACGTGGACCGGGGAGCTGTTTTTT.

The V and J genes are TRBV18 and TRBJ2-7; tentatively, D is TRBD1 (5 bases). Germline lookup yields CDR1 KGHSH and CDR2 LQKENI. The CDR3 length is 15 residues. The V end lost 1 base, the J end lost 3 bases, and 13 bases lay between the germline ends. CDR3 protein: CASSPRGRALYEQYF. The CDR3 coding sequence is TGTGCCAGCTCACCACGAGGCAGGGCCCTCTACGAGCAGTACTTC.

This clone was recorded only once. The J gene is TRBJ2-5, the V gene TRBV11-3; 11 positions agree with TRBD1. CDR1 and CDR2 (germline): SGHNT, YENEEA. The length of the CDR3 is 16 residues. V gave up 5 bases and J gave up 2 bases; unmatched junction bases: 7. The CDR3 here is CASSIGTGGLQETQYF. The CDR3 coding sequence is TGTGCCAGCAGCATCGGGACAGGGGGTTTACAAGAGACCCAGTACTTC.

This clone showed up just a few times. This chain connects TRBV7-9 to TRBJ2-3; D not certain. V gave up 1 base and J gave up 4 bases, with 3 bases separating them. The CDR3 totals 12 residues. Germline V gives CDR1 SEHNR, CDR2 FQNEAQ (reference sequence). DNA of the CDR3: TGTGCCAGCAGCTTAGACGCAGATACGCAGTATTTT. This codes for CASSLDADTQYF.

The chain links TRBV25-1 to TRBJ1-2; TRBD1 aligns across 8 bases. Germline CDR1 MGHDK, CDR2 SYGVNS. This CDR3 comprises 13 residues. Losses at the gene ends were 4 bases for V and 5 bases for J; bases not matched to a gene: 3. The CDR3 here is CASSARDRYGYTF. The CDR3 DNA is TGTGCCAGCAGTGCCCGGGACAGGTATGGCTACACCTTC.

This clone has a handful of counts. The rearrangement uses TRBV30 and TRBJ1-1; D remains ambiguous. Germline V gene data show CDR1 as GTSNPN and CDR2 as SVGIG (reference sequence). There are 13 residues in the CDR3. V was cut by 4 bases and J by 1 base, with 10 bases left in between. CDR3 loop: CAWNFVENTEAFF. The CDR3 DNA is TGTGCCTGGAATTTTGTAGAGAACACTGAAGCTTTCTTT.

V usage is TRBV6-6 and J usage is TRBJ2-5, with a tentative D call TRBD2 (5 bases). Germline-derived CDR1 and CDR2 are MNHNY and SVGAGI (reference sequence). The CDR3 is 14 amino acids. V gave up 6 bases and J gave up 4 bases, with 15 bases separating them. The chain's CDR3 is CASRNGIRLETQYF. CDR3 DNA: TGTGCCAGCAGAAACGGGATTCGGTTAGAGACCCAGTACTTC.

The rearrangement links TRBV7-3 to TRBJ2-7; 9 bases align to TRBD2. Germline V lookup: CDR1 SGHTA, CDR2 FQGTGA. This CDR3 is built from 16 residues. The junction had 5 bases not matched to a gene; V was cut back by 2 bases and J by 0 bases. For the CDR3, the DNA is TGTGCCAGCAGCTTAGGCGCTAGCGGGAACTCCTACGAGCAGTACTTC. Amino acids: CASSLGASGNSYEQYF.

The V and J genes are TRBV5-4 and TRBJ2-3; D not resolved. V lost 4 bases and J 1 base, leaving 13 bases between the germline ends. The CDR3 has 15 residues. Germline CDR1 reads SGHNT; CDR2 reads YYREEE (reference sequence). CDR3 in DNA: TGTGCCAGCAGCCCTGCGAACCTCGGCACAGATACGCAGTATTTT. This gives the protein CASSPANLGTDTQYF.

Only one count was recorded for this clone. The CDR3 region has the DNA TGTGCCAGCAGTGAAGCTTGGACAGGGGGAATCAATGAGCAGTTCTTC. Its protein product is CASSEAWTGGINEQFF. This chain connects TRBV6-1 to TRBJ2-1; 10 bases align to TRBD1. The ends lost 0 bases at V and 6 bases at J; junction bases unmatched: 5. The germline V gene encodes CDR1 MNHNS and CDR2 SASEGT. The CDR3 is 16 amino acids.

The V call is TRBV30, the J call TRBJ2-7; D is unclear. Looked up from germline, CDR1 is GTSNPN and CDR2 is SVGIG (reference sequence). The germline V and J ends were trimmed by 5 bases and 0 bases, with 14 bases remaining between them. The CDR3 length is 14 residues. CDR3 loop: CAWSDDGSSYEQYF. The CDR3 bases are TGTGCCTGGTCCGACGACGGTAGCTCCTACGAGCAGTACTTC.

J is TRBJ2-7 and V is TRBV5-6, with D maybe TRBD2 (6 bases). This CDR3 is 15 amino acids long. The germline gives CDR1 SGHDT, CDR2 YYEEEE. Trimming removed 4 bases at V and 4 bases at J, with 18 bases between. CDR3 sequence (DNA): TGTGCCAGCAGCCCGAGGGCAGGGAGGACATACGAGCAGTACTTC. Amino acids: CASSPRAGRTYEQYF.

This chain links TRBV28 with TRBJ2-1; TRBD2 matches at 7 bases. The CDR3 totals 15 residues. CDR1 and CDR2 (germline): MDHEN, SYDVKM. V trimming: 4 bases; J trimming: 4 bases; junction bases outside the gene matches: 7. CDR3 bases: TGTGCCAGCAGTTGGGGGGGAGGAAATTACAATGAGCAGTTCTTC. It encodes CASSWGGGNYNEQFF.

The genes are TRBV2 and TRBJ2-3; 14 nucleotides line up with TRBD2. The CDR3 is 15 amino acids. Unmatched junction bases numbered 5, after V lost 6 bases and J lost 6 bases. Germline-derived CDR1 and CDR2 are SNHLY and FYNNEI. The DNA of the CDR3 is TGTGCCAGCAGCCTGACTAGCGGGAGGGGTGATACGCAGTATTTT. Translated: CASSLTSGRGDTQYF.

The V call is TRBV7-2, the J call TRBJ2-7; 12 bases align to TRBD2. Losses at the gene ends were 3 bases for V and 6 bases for J; bases not matched to a gene: 12. Germline values: CDR1 SGHTA, CDR2 FQGNSA. This CDR3 has 17 amino acids. The CDR3 bases are TGTGCCAGCAGCTTTGGACTAGCGGGACGACGAGGTGGCGAGCAGTACTTC. As protein: CASSFGLAGRRGGEQYF.

The DNA of the CDR3 is TGCGCCAGCAGTGAGTTCAGGGAGGACACCGGGGAGCTGTTTTTT. Translation: CASSEFREDTGELFF. V usage is TRBV10-1 and J usage is TRBJ2-2; the D gene is possibly TRBD2 (6 bases). This CDR3 has 15 residues. Germline V gene data show CDR1 as WNHNN and CDR2 as SYGVQD (reference sequence). Trimming took off 1 base at V and 3 bases at J, with 9 bases between the two ends.

The chain carries TRBV28 and TRBJ1-1, with D uncertain. The CDR3 length is 11 residues. The germline gives CDR1 MDHEN, CDR2 SYDVKM. The V end lost 8 bases, the J end lost 5 bases, and 9 bases lay between the germline ends. The CDR3 nucleotides read TGTGCCAGCGGGAGTGAAACTGAAGCTTTCTTT. Protein sequence: CASGSETEAFF.

The chain recombines TRBV4-1 with TRBJ1-4; D unresolved. Trimming left V 4 bases short and J 3 bases short, with 15 bases between. This CDR3 region has 16 residues. CDR1 and CDR2 (germline): MGHRA, YSYEKL. Here the CDR3 DNA reads TGCGCCAGCAGCCCCCCGGCCAGCGGATCTAATGAAAAACTGTTTTTT. As protein: CASSPPASGSNEKLFF.

For the CDR3, the DNA is TGTGCCAGCAGTTTGTGGGTAAACTATGGCTACACCTTC. Translation: CASSLWVNYGYTF. V usage is TRBV28 and J usage is TRBJ1-2, with D unresolved. Germline CDR1 and CDR2: MDHEN and SYDVKM. V was cut by 3 bases and J by 2 bases, with 7 bases left in between. The CDR3 length is 13 residues.

This rearrangement joins TRBV6-6 to TRBJ1-5, with D possibly matching TRBD1 (5 bases). Trimming cost V 5 bases and J 4 bases, with 12 bases left between them. CDR3 length: 14 amino acids. CDR1 is MNHNY and CDR2 is SVGAGI in the germline V gene (reference sequence). The CDR3 coding sequence is TGTGCCAGCAGTAGAACAGGCGGTAATCAGCCCCAGCATTTT. Protein: CASSRTGGNQPQHF.

This chain connects TRBV11-2 to TRBJ2-5; D is undetermined. Deletions cut 2 bases from V and 5 bases from J, with 3 bases between. The CDR3 contains 11 residues. In germline, CDR1 is SGHAT, CDR2 FQNNGV. The CDR3: CASSLFETQYF. The CDR3, as DNA: TGTGCCAGCAGCTTATTTGAGACCCAGTACTTC.

The gene calls are TRBV21-1 and TRBJ1-3; the table gives TRBD1 as D, unverified against the DNA. TRBV21-1 is termed a pseudogene. This CDR3 has 23 amino acids. Here the CDR3 reads CASSTRTGIKRYPIQVSGNTIYF. In nucleotides, the CDR3 is TGTGCCAGCAGCACTCGGACAGGGATAAAGAGATACCCCATCCAGGTCTCTGGAAACACCATATATTTT.

The rearrangement joins TRBV29-1 to TRBJ1-2, with D possibly TRBD1 on 5 matching bases. Germline loops: CDR1 SQVTM, CDR2 ANQGSEA. V was pared by 6 bases and J by 5 bases, with 19 bases between. This CDR3 comprises 14 residues. The CDR3 bases are TGCAGCGTGGGCCAGATCGGGGCCTCATATGGCTACACCTTC. Translated: CSVGQIGASYGYTF.

This clone has only one observation. The J gene is TRBJ2-2, the V gene TRBV5-1; the D gene is possibly TRBD2 (6 bases). This CDR3 is 14 amino acids long. Germline V lookup: CDR1 SGHRS, CDR2 YFSETQ. Trimming cost V 4 bases and J 7 bases, with 14 bases left between them. The CDR3 sequence is CASSPGERGGELFF. The CDR3 nucleotides read TGCGCCAGCAGCCCGGGAGAACGGGGCGGGGAGCTGTTTTTT.